These T cell receptor beta chains were read from a single sample in a study of blood T cell repertoires in COVID-19. Here immunoSEQ multiplex PCR was the method, and the copy in TCRdb shows in-frame clones only, minus some. The sample has approximately 73,000 clones, around nine tenths seen once. Sample: peripheral blood. All receptors derive from a woman aged 55-75 years with acute or convalescent COVID-19. CDR3s include the opening cysteine and the closing phenylalanine or tryptophan. D genes are given only for firm matches. The listing skips clone size in some rows; elsewhere it reads once, few, many or a size class.

v_call	j_call	clone_size	d_call	cdr3_aa	cdr3_nt
TRBV21-1	TRBJ1-2	-	-	CASRQKMGQGGDYGYTF	TGTGCCAGCAGGCAAAAGATGGGACAGGGAGGAGACTATGGCTACACCTTC
TRBV7-9	TRBJ1-2	-	-	CAPQIADYGYTF	TGTGCCCCTCAGATAGCGGACTATGGCTACACCTTC
TRBV7-2	TRBJ2-5	-	-	CASTPRGLSEETQYF	TGTGCCAGCACCCCCAGGGGTCTCAGTGAGGAGACCCAGTACTTC
TRBV5-1	TRBJ2-5	-	-	CASSLGSLERAETQYF	TGCGCCAGCAGCTTGGGGTCCCTCGAGAGGGCAGAGACCCAGTACTTC
TRBV12-3/TRBV12-4	TRBJ1-1	-	-	CASSFNLNTEAFF	TGTGCCAGCAGTTTTAATCTGAACACTGAAGCTTTCTTT
TRBV5-4	TRBJ2-3	few	TRBD2	CASSLRLAGEVDTQYF	TGTGCCAGCAGCCTCCGACTAGCGGGAGAGGTAGATACGCAGTATTTT
TRBV1	TRBJ1-2	-	-	CTSSQGSDIYGYTF	TGCACCAGCAGCCAAGGTTCAGATATCTATGGCTACACCTTC
TRBV7-2	TRBJ1-1	-	-	CASSMDYMNTEAFF	TGTGCCAGCAGCATGGACTATATGAACACTGAAGCTTTCTTT
TRBV6-5	TRBJ2-5	-	TRBD2	CASALGGGETQYF	TGTGCCAGCGCACTTGGGGGGGGAGAGACCCAGTACTTC
TRBV6-2/TRBV6-3	TRBJ2-5	-	TRBD2	CASSYSPRTSGGTIQETQYF	TGTGCCAGCAGTTACAGCCCTCGGACTAGCGGGGGGACCATCCAAGAGACCCAGTACTTC
TRBV7-9	TRBJ2-3	-	-	CASNRQGSSTDTQYF	TGTGCCAGCAACAGGCAGGGATCTAGCACAGATACGCAGTATTTT
TRBV6-2/TRBV6-3	TRBJ2-7	-	-	CASSYSQILYEQYF	TGTGCCAGCAGTTACAGTCAAATACTCTACGAGCAGTACTTC
TRBV6-2/TRBV6-3	TRBJ1-4	-	-	CASSTVNEKLFF	TGTGCCAGCAGTACAGTTAATGAAAAACTGTTTTTT
TRBV29-1	TRBJ2-7	-	-	CSVLVLGRKSYEQYF	TGCAGCGTTCTCGTGTTGGGCAGGAAATCCTACGAGCAGTACTTC
TRBV27	TRBJ2-2	-	-	CASSLSGAADTGELFF	TGTGCCAGCAGTTTATCAGGGGCCGCGGACACCGGGGAGCTGTTTTTT
TRBV10-3	TRBJ1-2	-	-	CAISDREVYGYTF	TGTGCCATCAGTGACAGGGAAGTCTATGGCTACACCTTC
TRBV5-1	TRBJ2-3	once	TRBD2	CASSPAGGVTDTQYF	TGCGCCAGCTCGCCAGCGGGAGGGGTTACAGATACGCAGTATTTT
TRBV5-5	TRBJ2-1	-	-	CASSLPGFSGYNEQFF	TGTGCCAGCAGCCTGCCGGGCTTTAGCGGTTACAATGAGCAGTTCTTC
TRBV5-1	TRBJ2-3	-	TRBD1	CASRDGQGVDTQYF	TGCGCCAGCAGGGACGGACAGGGGGTTGATACGCAGTATTTT
TRBV19	TRBJ1-5	-	-	CASTSTGFGNQPQHF	TGTGCCAGTACCTCAACAGGGTTCGGTAATCAGCCCCAGCATTTT
TRBV7-3	TRBJ1-2	-	-	CASSLTRGRDSGYTF	TGTGCCAGCAGCTTAACGCGGGGGCGGGACTCTGGCTACACCTTC
TRBV24-1	TRBJ2-7	-	-	CATSDPTSSEQYF	TGTGCCACCAGTGATCCAACCAGTTCCGAGCAGTACTTC
TRBV7-2	TRBJ2-6	once	-	CASSLSGMPGANVLTF	TGTGCCAGCAGCTTATCGGGTATGCCTGGGGCCAACGTCCTGACTTTC
TRBV27	TRBJ1-5	-	TRBD1	CASSPTGGPQHF	TGTGCCAGCAGTCCGACAGGGGGGCCCCAGCATTTT
TRBV4-1	TRBJ2-2	-	TRBD2	CASSRMLAGGRSGELFF	TGCGCCAGCAGCCGCATGCTAGCGGGGGGGCGGAGCGGGGAGCTGTTTTTT
TRBV6-5	TRBJ2-7	-	-	CASSYREDTYEQYF	TGTGCCAGCAGTTACAGGGAGGACACCTACGAGCAGTACTTC
TRBV7-3	TRBJ2-5	-	TRBD1	CASSPRQGALQYF	TGTGCCAGCAGCCCCCGACAGGGCGCTCTCCAGTACTTC
TRBV7-2	TRBJ2-3	-	-	CASSKNRGSTDTQYF	TGTGCCAGCAGCAAAAATAGGGGTTCAACAGATACGCAGTATTTT
TRBV27	TRBJ2-7	few	TRBD2	CASSLAGGYEQYF	TGTGCCAGCAGTTTAGCGGGAGGGTACGAGCAGTACTTC
TRBV7-2	TRBJ2-2	-	TRBD1	CASSWTGTDTGELFF	TGTGCCAGCAGCTGGACAGGGACGGACACCGGGGAGCTGTTTTTT
TRBV29-1	TRBJ2-1	once	-	CSVGWRESEQFF	TGCAGCGTCGGGTGGCGTGAGAGTGAGCAGTTCTTC
TRBV4-3	TRBJ2-1	-	TRBD2	CASSQDVGGGRNEQFF	TGCGCCAGCAGCCAAGATGTTGGCGGGGGGAGGAATGAGCAGTTCTTC
TRBV5-4	TRBJ2-3	once	TRBD2	CASNPTFTSGATDTQYF	TGTGCCAGCAACCCTACGTTCACTAGCGGGGCGACAGATACGCAGTATTTT
TRBV28	TRBJ2-3	few	TRBD2	CASRHPEGLAGVTDTQYF	TGTGCCAGCAGGCATCCCGAAGGACTAGCGGGGGTCACAGATACGCAGTATTTT
TRBV7-3	TRBJ2-1	-	-	CASSLNVGGTGYNEQFF	TGTGCCAGCAGCTTAAATGTAGGAGGCACGGGGTACAATGAGCAGTTCTTC
TRBV2	TRBJ2-1	-	TRBD2	CASRGLAGTYNEQFF	TGTGCCAGCAGGGGACTAGCGGGGACCTACAATGAGCAGTTCTTC
TRBV7-9	TRBJ1-5	-	-	CASSLSDTVVQPQHF	TGTGCCAGCAGCTTATCGGACACGGTGGTACAGCCCCAGCATTTT
TRBV2	TRBJ2-1	-	TRBD2	CASSKGLSSNEQFF	TGTGCCAGCAGCAAGGGACTATCTAGCAATGAGCAGTTCTTC
TRBV5-1	TRBJ2-7	-	-	CASSPQGYEQYF	TGCGCCAGCAGCCCGCAGGGCTACGAGCAGTACTTC
TRBV7-3	TRBJ2-1	-	TRBD2	CASSDLSGSVGNEQFF	TGTGCCAGCAGCGACCTTAGCGGGAGTGTTGGTAATGAGCAGTTCTTC
TRBV28	TRBJ2-1	-	-	CASNREHEQFF	TGTGCCAGCAACAGGGAACATGAGCAGTTCTTC
TRBV4-2	TRBJ2-1	-	TRBD1	CASSQGGQFYNEQFF	TGTGCCAGCAGCCAAGGGGGACAGTTCTACAATGAGCAGTTCTTC
TRBV28	TRBJ2-5	-	TRBD1	CASISGGHQVYQETQYF	TGTGCCAGCATCTCAGGGGGCCATCAAGTGTACCAAGAGACCCAGTACTTC
TRBV6-5	TRBJ1-4	few	TRBD1	CASCQGQATNEKLFF	TGTGCCAGCTGCCAGGGACAGGCCACTAATGAAAAACTGTTTTTT
TRBV7-2	TRBJ1-2	-	-	CASSSSFRTGYGYTF	TGTGCCAGCAGCTCTTCGTTCCGCACAGGGTATGGCTACACCTTC